This is a list of T cell receptor beta chains from one sample in a study of metastatic and nonmetastatic thyroid tumors. TCRdb reprocessed the PCR reads using MiXCR. The data show some 42,000 clones, with about 29% seen just once and approximately 11% held by the top ten. The specimen sequenced was blood. The receptors were gathered from a male donor with papillary thyroid cancer or a benign thyroid nodule (not recorded which). Some clones in this sample may be carry-over from other donors' samples. CDR3s include the opening cysteine and the closing phenylalanine or tryptophan. Each record gives: D gene, clone size, J gene, V gene, CDR3 DNA, CDR3 protein. The D gene is left open where the match is weak. A clone size is listed for some rows: how often the clone was seen (once, few, many), or a class if it is expanded.

D gene: NA
clone size: NA
J gene: TRBJ1-6
V gene: TRBV18
CDR3 DNA: TGTGCCAGCTCACCTCCAAGGGGAGGATCACCCCTCCACTTT
CDR3 protein: CASSPPRGGSPLHF

D gene: NA
clone size: NA
J gene: TRBJ2-1
V gene: TRBV11-2
CDR3 DNA: TGTGCCAGCAGCTTAGATCCCGGGAGCTCCTACAATGAGCAGTTCTTC
CDR3 protein: CASSLDPGSSYNEQFF

D gene: TRBD1
clone size: medium-sized
J gene: TRBJ1-3
V gene: TRBV28
CDR3 DNA: TGTGCCAGCATCCGGACAGGCTTCTCTGGAAACACCATATATTTT
CDR3 protein: CASIRTGFSGNTIYF

D gene: TRBD1
clone size: many
J gene: TRBJ1-1
V gene: TRBV7-9
CDR3 DNA: TGTGCCAGCAGCGGACAGGGGGCGACTGAAGCTTTCTTT
CDR3 protein: CASSGQGATEAFF

D gene: NA
clone size: medium-sized
J gene: TRBJ1-3
V gene: TRBV9
CDR3 DNA: TGTGCCAGCAGCCTCTCCGGGACGGATCCCTCTGGAAACACCATATATTTT
CDR3 protein: CASSLSGTDPSGNTIYF

D gene: TRBD2
clone size: few
J gene: TRBJ2-1
V gene: TRBV27
CDR3 DNA: TGTGCCAGTAGCCGGACTAGCGGGACTAACAATGAGCAGTTCTTC
CDR3 protein: CASSRTSGTNNEQFF

D gene: TRBD2
clone size: medium-sized
J gene: TRBJ2-7
V gene: TRBV11-2
CDR3 DNA: TGTGCCAGCAGCTCTCAGCGGGAGCACTACGAGCAGTACTTC
CDR3 protein: CASSSQREHYEQYF

D gene: TRBD2
clone size: many
J gene: TRBJ2-1
V gene: TRBV7-6
CDR3 DNA: TGTGCCAGCAGCCGAGGGGCGGGAGGGCTGAATGAGCAGTTCTTC
CDR3 protein: CASSRGAGGLNEQFF

D gene: TRBD1
clone size: many
J gene: TRBJ2-5
V gene: TRBV7-7
CDR3 DNA: TGTGCTAGCAGCAAACGGGACAGCAGCCAGACCCAGTACTTC
CDR3 protein: CASSKRDSSQTQYF

D gene: TRBD2
clone size: NA
J gene: TRBJ2-3
V gene: TRBV5-1
CDR3 DNA: TGCGCCAGCCGTACTAGCGGCACAGATACGCAGTATTTT
CDR3 protein: CASRTSGTDTQYF

D gene: TRBD1
clone size: NA
J gene: TRBJ2-7
V gene: TRBV15
CDR3 DNA: TGTGCCACCATCAGGGGGTTCACAGTGGGGGATCCCTACGAGCAGTACTTC
CDR3 protein: CATIRGFTVGDPYEQYF

D gene: TRBD2
clone size: NA
J gene: TRBJ2-3
V gene: TRBV6-5
CDR3 DNA: TGTGCCAGCAGTTACTCGGAAGCGGGAGGGATCACAGATACGCAGTATTTT
CDR3 protein: CASSYSEAGGITDTQYF

D gene: NA
clone size: large
J gene: TRBJ2-1
V gene: TRBV20-1
CDR3 DNA: TGCAGTGCTAGCGACGGGGGAGGCTACAATGAGCAGTTCTTC
CDR3 protein: CSASDGGGYNEQFF

D gene: TRBD2
clone size: NA
J gene: TRBJ2-7
V gene: TRBV20-1
CDR3 DNA: TGCAGTGCTCCTACTAGCGGTAGCTCCTACGAGCAGTACTTC
CDR3 protein: CSAPTSGSSYEQYF

D gene: NA
clone size: many
J gene: TRBJ1-5
V gene: TRBV7-2
CDR3 DNA: TGTGCCAGCAGCTTAGCCCCATCAGGACGACCCAATCAGCCCCAGCATTTT
CDR3 protein: CASSLAPSGRPNQPQHF

D gene: NA
clone size: once
J gene: TRBJ2-5
V gene: TRBV20-1
CDR3 DNA: TGCAGTGCTAGATTGTCTGTACAAGAGACCCAGTGCTTC
CDR3 protein: CSARLSVQETQCF

D gene: TRBD1
clone size: NA
J gene: TRBJ1-2
V gene: TRBV2
CDR3 DNA: TGTGCCAGCAAAGACAGGGGGCAGAGCTATGGCTACACCTTC
CDR3 protein: CASKDRGQSYGYTF

D gene: NA
clone size: many
J gene: TRBJ2-2
V gene: TRBV20-1
CDR3 DNA: TGCAGTGCTAGGATGGGGGGCGCCGGAGGGGAGCTGTTTTTT
CDR3 protein: CSARMGGAGGELFF

D gene: NA
clone size: few
J gene: TRBJ2-1
V gene: TRBV6-4
CDR3 DNA: TGTGCCAGCAGTGGGTCCGATGGGTACAATGAGCAGTTCTTC
CDR3 protein: CASSGSDGYNEQFF

D gene: NA
clone size: NA
J gene: TRBJ2-1
V gene: TRBV18
CDR3 DNA: TGTGCCAGCCCCCTAGGCTCAGGTACTGTTGGTGAGCAGTTCTTC
CDR3 protein: CASPLGSGTVGEQFF

D gene: TRBD2
clone size: NA
J gene: TRBJ2-1
V gene: TRBV5-1
CDR3 DNA: TGCGCCAGCAGCGTGAGACTAGCGGTCTCCTACAATGAGCAGTTCTTC
CDR3 protein: CASSVRLAVSYNEQFF

D gene: TRBD2
clone size: many
J gene: TRBJ2-7
V gene: TRBV5-6
CDR3 DNA: TGTGCCAGCGGGACCCCTAGCGGGAGCTACGAGCAGTACTTC
CDR3 protein: CASGTPSGSYEQYF

D gene: TRBD2
clone size: NA
J gene: TRBJ2-7
V gene: TRBV5-1
CDR3 DNA: TGCGCCAGCAGCTTGGCGTCGGGAGGGCAAAACGAGCAGTACTTC
CDR3 protein: CASSLASGGQNEQYF

D gene: TRBD2
clone size: medium-sized
J gene: TRBJ2-7
V gene: TRBV27
CDR3 DNA: TGTGCCAGCAGTTTTGGGGAGGGCTCCTACGAGCAGTACTTC
CDR3 protein: CASSFGEGSYEQYF

D gene: NA
clone size: NA
J gene: TRBJ2-7
V gene: TRBV28
CDR3 DNA: TGTGCCAGCGGGGCAGTGGGTTCCTACGAGCAGTACTTC
CDR3 protein: CASGAVGSYEQYF

D gene: TRBD1
clone size: many
J gene: TRBJ2-5
V gene: TRBV7-8
CDR3 DNA: TGTGCCAGCAGCTTTAGCCGGGACAGGGGAGAGACCCAGTACTTC
CDR3 protein: CASSFSRDRGETQYF

D gene: NA
clone size: NA
J gene: TRBJ2-5
V gene: TRBV20-1
CDR3 DNA: TGCAGTGCTAGTTTTGAGGGAGGAGAGACCCAGTACTTC
CDR3 protein: CSASFEGGETQYF

D gene: TRBD1
clone size: many
J gene: TRBJ2-2
V gene: TRBV7-9
CDR3 DNA: TGTGCCAGCAGCTTATCAGAAGGACAGGGACTCCCCACCGGGGAGCTGTTTTTT
CDR3 protein: CASSLSEGQGLPTGELFF

D gene: NA
clone size: medium-sized
J gene: TRBJ2-2
V gene: TRBV6-1
CDR3 DNA: TGTGCCAGCAGTGAAACGGGAGACAACACCGGGGAGCTGTTTTTT
CDR3 protein: CASSETGDNTGELFF

D gene: NA
clone size: few
J gene: TRBJ1-1
V gene: TRBV28
CDR3 DNA: TGTGCCAGCAGTTCCGGGAACACTGAAGCTTTCTTT
CDR3 protein: CASSSGNTEAFF

D gene: NA
clone size: NA
J gene: TRBJ2-5
V gene: TRBV11-2
CDR3 DNA: TGTGCCAGCAGCTCAGAATGGAGAGAAGAGACCCAGTACTTC
CDR3 protein: CASSSEWREETQYF

D gene: TRBD2
clone size: NA
J gene: TRBJ2-7
V gene: TRBV28
CDR3 DNA: TGTGCCAGCAGTTTGCCGGAGAAGCGGGAGTCCCAGCAGTACTTC
CDR3 protein: CASSLPEKRESQQYF

D gene: TRBD2
clone size: many
J gene: TRBJ2-2
V gene: TRBV19
CDR3 DNA: TGTGCCAGTAGCAAAGGAGGCCGGGAGGGATGGAGCGGGGAGCTGTTTTTT
CDR3 protein: CASSKGGREGWSGELFF

D gene: NA
clone size: NA
J gene: TRBJ1-4
V gene: TRBV6-2/TRBV6-3
CDR3 DNA: TGTGCCAGCAGTTACTCAAGGACGGGAAAACTGTTTTTT
CDR3 protein: CASSYSRTGKLFF

D gene: TRBD2
clone size: NA
J gene: TRBJ2-3
V gene: TRBV5-1
CDR3 DNA: TGCGCCAGCAGCTCCCTGGTTAGCGGGAGCTCGATAGATACGCAGTATTTT
CDR3 protein: CASSSLVSGSSIDTQYF

D gene: NA
clone size: NA
J gene: TRBJ2-7
V gene: TRBV4-2
CDR3 DNA: TGTGCCAGCAGCCGAGAGCGGATTCTCGAGCAGTACTTC
CDR3 protein: CASSRERILEQYF

D gene: TRBD1
clone size: medium-sized
J gene: TRBJ1-6
V gene: TRBV20-1
CDR3 DNA: TGCAGTGCTAGGGACAGGGGCTCTTCACCCCTCCACTTT
CDR3 protein: CSARDRGSSPLHF

D gene: TRBD2
clone size: NA
J gene: TRBJ2-7
V gene: TRBV5-1
CDR3 DNA: TGCGCCAGCCGTGTGGGGGGGTACGAGCAGTACTTC
CDR3 protein: CASRVGGYEQYF

D gene: TRBD1
clone size: NA
J gene: TRBJ1-5
V gene: TRBV18
CDR3 DNA: TGTGCCAGCTCACCAACCGCATTTGGGCAGGGGGATCAGCCCCAGCATTTT
CDR3 protein: CASSPTAFGQGDQPQHF

D gene: TRBD2
clone size: medium-sized
J gene: TRBJ2-7
V gene: TRBV4-1
CDR3 DNA: TGCGCCAGCAGCCAAGCGGCGGGAGAGACCTACGAGCAGTACTTC
CDR3 protein: CASSQAAGETYEQYF

D gene: NA
clone size: NA
J gene: TRBJ1-2
V gene: TRBV6-1
CDR3 DNA: TGTGCCAGCAGCTCGATGGGAAGCGAGAGTGGCTACACCTTC
CDR3 protein: CASSSMGSESGYTF

D gene: TRBD2
clone size: many
J gene: TRBJ2-5
V gene: TRBV15
CDR3 DNA: TGTGCCACCAGCAGATTGGGACTAGCGGGTCAAGAGACCCAGTACTTC
CDR3 protein: CATSRLGLAGQETQYF